This T cell receptor beta chain was recovered during a study of T-cell reconstitution after alpha-beta-depleted transplantation in children. This clonotype was seen at least ten times. Trimming took 3 bases from V and 0 from J; bases not matched to a gene: 2. The CDR3 contains 16 residues. The library targeted TCRbeta and was prepared with unique molecular identifiers. TCRdb used MiXCR to reprocess the PCR reads, holding one entry per CDR3 protein. Found here are more than 550,000 distinct CDR3 sequences, more than 9% of them singletons; the top ten hold about 4.2%. The origin of this receptor is a human donor who donated a stem cell graft to a child with acute myeloid leukemia. The J gene is TRBJ1-2, the V gene TRBV12-3 or TRBV12-4; 12 bases are a match to TRBD1. The source material was PBMCs from the stem cell graft donor, sampled from the stem cell graft. The CDR3 loop is CASSLGTGGPNYGYTF. CDR3 nucleotides: TGTGCCAGCAGTTTGGGGACAGGGGGCCCTAACTATGGCTACACCTTC.